This T cell receptor (beta chain) derives from a study of cytomegalovirus exposure and HLA in healthy donors (dated by TCRdb to 2015 to 2018). Study-level background: An earlier analysis of several hundred of the donors reported over 250 Gb of sequence data and some 110 million unique TCR beta sequences obtained from about 179 million T cells. Every repertoire in the discovery cohort had been generated on one and the same sequencing platform. The study was designed to test whether signatures of past pathogen exposure could be identified by cataloging public T cell receptors. A later genetic analysis used genome-wide SNP genotypes for about three fifths of the roughly 700 donors, treating that subset as a discovery cohort. An early release covering roughly 600 HLA-typed donors comprised 250 to 350 gigabases of sequencing data and 85 million to 100 million unique TCR sequences. The number of donors typed differed by locus, with 629-630 for A, B, C, DRB1 and DQB1, 522 for DQA1, 606 for DPA1, and around 450 for DPB1. High-throughput TCR immunosequencing, statistical association of individual TCRs with disease status, and machine learning were combined to predict cytomegalovirus infection status. Donor age, sex, ethnicity and CMV serostatus were collected together with the repertoire data. HLA typing covered class I and class II loci at four-digit resolution. Besides the first cohort of roughly 660 subjects, a separate validation cohort made up of around 120 different subjects was used. The T cell repertoires of 670 or so subjects were profiled by immunosequencing and related to cytomegalovirus serostatus. In the later analysis, no new phenotypic data were used to find candidate immune exposures; instead, reliance was placed on TCR beta sequences and their occurrence across donors. A later analysis re-examined previously published TCR beta repertoires from just over 650 donors and added high-resolution HLA genotyping to investigate patterns of TCR occurrence. In an earlier analysis of a few hundred of the donors, high-throughput TCR beta sequencing was used to judge whether each TCR beta V gene segment behaved as functional or pseudogenic. Among 398 genotyped donors of the cohort, an average of about 240,000 unique TCR beta nucleotide sequences were sequenced per donor, 15% to 20% of them non-productive. The genetic ancestry cluster associated with self-reported Caucasian donors included approximately 85% of the roughly 390 genotyped donors. Because of strong linkage in the cohort, five DR-DQ haplotypes were treated as single units for association and clustering. Summary of the overall study and its limitations: The classifier was reported to diagnose cytomegalovirus status with high specificity and sensitivity in both the original cohort and the validation cohort. A group of highly shared sequence variants was considered likely to be a technical artifact of the sequencing pipeline. The presence/absence analyses assumed that sequencing depth was roughly uniform across donors, and that assumption may not be true. In a later analysis, the rate of TCR association differed among HLA loci, with DRB1 alleles having the most associated TCRs and HLA-C alleles having the fewest. In the study, some 180 TCR beta chains were listed as associated with cytomegalovirus. A later analysis associated about 16,000 TCR beta sequences with specific HLA alleles at a false discovery rate of 0.05. A later genetic analysis reported fewer N-insertions in productive TCRs among donors in an Asian-associated ancestry cluster than the approximately 700-donor mean. In a later analysis, most CMV-associated TCR beta chains were found to appear HLA-restricted, with HLA associations seemingly driven largely by CMV exposure. Most TCR sequences were observed very rarely across donors, whereas some public TCRs were present in many individuals. Because HLA typing was missing for some donors at each locus, association tests included only the typed subset. Linkage disequilibrium might explain the correlated functional status among segregating V segments, but an unknown experimental factor could not be excluded. In an earlier analysis of over 550 of the donors, most TCR beta V segments were observed in productive rearrangements about 87% or about 30% of the time, broadly matching IMGT annotations. The cohort was sequenced for TCR beta chains only, and without alpha or paired-chain data the features that could be detected were limited. Assigning TCR associations to individual alleles was difficult when HLA alleles, especially DR and DQ, strongly co-occurred. Because counts were too low, approximately 15 rarely observed V segments, including chromosome 9 orphons, were excluded from the earlier analysis of around 640 of the donors. The authors suggested that the approach could potentially be generalized to other disease states and immunological phenotypes. CMV serostatus was the only immune exposure information available for the cohort. Some IMGT-functional V segments, including TRBV6-2 and TRBV6-3, could not be distinguished by the 87-base-pair reads and were therefore excluded. A further reported finding was that TCR beta sequences accurately predicted the HLA-A and HLA-B alleles for most subjects in the first cohort. In vitro tests confirmed that a few of the cytomegalovirus-associated TCR beta chains recognize cytomegalovirus antigens. According to a later analysis, parvovirus B19, influenza, CMV and Epstein-Barr virus appeared linked to several top co-occurrence clusters. In a later analysis, HLA-associated TCR beta chains were found to be more clonally expanded and to have lower generation probabilities than equally common non-associated chains. In a later genetic analysis, a missense DCLRE1C variant was associated with V-gene and J-gene trimming of TCR beta chains, and the association was replicated in an independent cohort.

The cohort consisted of 666 healthy bone marrow donors. At the time of sampling, all cohort members were nominally healthy, though unrecorded immune exposures were likely present. The donor was CMV seronegative and was included in the group of around 320 seronegative cohort members. Each donor provided a peripheral blood sample, and peripheral blood mononuclear cells were used for TCR beta sequencing. The Qiagen DNeasy Blood Extraction Kit was used to extract genomic DNA from the blood cell samples. Receptors were amplified or captured by the immunoSEQ multiplex PCR assay. For the multiplex PCR, a mixture combining 60 forward primers for TCR Vbeta segments and 13 reverse primers for TCR Jbeta segments was used. The CDR3 region of rearranged TCR beta genes was amplified from genomic DNA by a multiplex PCR assay. On the Illumina HiSeq System, the amplified TCR beta libraries were sequenced as 87-base-pair reads. The paper's processing steps were these. A later analysis counted around 72 million unique TCR beta chains across the 550 to 750 repertoires, and approximately 11 million of these chains were shared by at least two donors. Raw reads were error-corrected and collapsed into unique sequences by a nearest-neighbor algorithm in which closely related sequences were merged to remove PCR and sequencing errors. CDR3 sequences were aligned to IMGT reference sequences to assign V, D and J gene segments. Each retained sequence needed at least a six-nucleotide match to both a V gene segment and a J gene segment. A rearrangement counted as productive if the CDR3 had no stop codons and remained in frame with V and J, and every other rearrangement counted as non-productive. Following IMGT convention, CDR3 was defined as the stretch from the second conserved V-encoded cysteine to the conserved J-encoded phenylalanine. In an earlier analysis of 500 to 650 of the donors, sequences lacking an unambiguous match to a single V gene segment were excluded. An earlier analysis of some 610 of the donors called V segments functional above 56.7% productive rearrangements and segregating when the between-donor standard deviation exceeded 5%. A statistical classification framework was developed to diagnose cytomegalovirus status using the catalog of TCR beta chain sequences. V and J gene assignment, in a later analysis, came from comparing TCR nucleotide sequences with IMGT/GENE-DB human TR gene sequences. The TCRdist pipeline was used in a later analysis to assign CDR3 sequences and most-parsimonious VDJ recombination scenarios. In a later analysis, each TCR beta chain was defined by its CDR3 amino acid sequence together with its V-gene family, and reads without a unique V-gene family were excluded. In a later analysis, 500 to 700 highly shared, low-generation-probability nucleotide sequences were removed to address suspected cross-contamination and a sequencing artifact. In a later analysis, a clonal expansion index for each public chain was calculated from normalized within-repertoire ranks of inferred template counts. A later analysis computed generation probabilities with a VDJ recombination model fitted to out-of-frame rearrangements, and checked the results against IGoR. Hypergeometric tests were used in a later analysis to score TCR-TCR, TCR-HLA and TCR-CMV co-occurrence, with a repertoire-size bias correction applied to the TCR pairs. A later analysis estimated false discovery rates by permuting HLA or CMV assignments 20 times. In a later analysis, co-occurring TCRs were grouped using DBSCAN, and TCRdist sequence similarity was added for clustering within HLA-allele-positive subsets. Repertoires with fewer than 30,000 or more than 120,000 public chains, plus five repertoires with anomalous nucleotide sharing, were excluded from co-occurrence clustering. TCRdb took over this immuneACCESS table, retaining in-frame rearrangements with V and J assigned. Such tables are incomplete; in checked studies, under half of the missing clones stem from an unresolved V gene, and the remainder is unexplained. V and J calls and clone size are those listed in that table; D and trimming were worked out from the DNA. The sample data list under 250,000 clones, and around 85% of these were observed just once. 2.3% of the sample rests with the top ten.

Including cysteine and phenylalanine, the CDR3 has 14 amino acids. The only DNA kept is the CDR3, 42 bases in frame from the first base. In the germline V gene, CDR1 corresponds to SQVTM and CDR2 to ANQGSEA. V loses 4 bases at its end and J loses 3 bases; junction bases beyond the gene matches: 7. A note on this clone: Its target antigen remains unknown. No clone much larger than this one lies a single base away; base qualities are absent.

The clonotype was recovered from a woman aged 45 to 65 in good health and CMV-seronegative. The specimen sequenced was PBMCs. This chain joins TRBV29-1 to TRBJ2-3; TRBD2 matches 7 bases in the middle. The DNA sequence reads TGCAGCGTTGCCGTCGGGGGAGGGACAGATACGCAGTATTTT. Its coded protein is CSVAVGGGTDTQYF.